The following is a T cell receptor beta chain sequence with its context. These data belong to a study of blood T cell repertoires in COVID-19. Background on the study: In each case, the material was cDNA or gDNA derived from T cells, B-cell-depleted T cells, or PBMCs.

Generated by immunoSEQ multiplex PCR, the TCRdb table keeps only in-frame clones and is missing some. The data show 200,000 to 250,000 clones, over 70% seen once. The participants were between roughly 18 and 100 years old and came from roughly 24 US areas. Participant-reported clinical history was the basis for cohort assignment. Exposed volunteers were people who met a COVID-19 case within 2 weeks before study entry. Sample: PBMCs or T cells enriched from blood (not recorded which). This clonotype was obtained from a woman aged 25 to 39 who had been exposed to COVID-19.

CDR3 nucleotide sequence: TGTGCCAGCAGTGCAGGCCTGGGACTAGCGGGAGAGGAGACCCAGTACTTC. Its translation is CASSAGLGLAGEETQYF. V gene TRBV2 combines with J gene TRBJ2-5; the match to TRBD2 covers 14 bases. The CDR3 length is 17 residues. V shed 4 bases and J 5 bases; nucleotides not matched to a gene: 9. Germline assignment: CDR1 SNHLY and CDR2 FYNNEI.